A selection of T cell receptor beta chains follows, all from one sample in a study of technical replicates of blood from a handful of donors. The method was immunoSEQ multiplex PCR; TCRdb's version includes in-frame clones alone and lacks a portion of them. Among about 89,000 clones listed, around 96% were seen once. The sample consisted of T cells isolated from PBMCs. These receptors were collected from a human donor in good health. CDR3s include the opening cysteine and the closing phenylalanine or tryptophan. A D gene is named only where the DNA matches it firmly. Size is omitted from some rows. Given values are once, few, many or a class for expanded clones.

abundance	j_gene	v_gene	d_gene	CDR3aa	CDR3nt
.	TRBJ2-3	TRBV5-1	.	CASSFTPGYTDTQYF	TGCGCCAGCAGCTTTACCCCGGGGTACACAGATACGCAGTATTTT
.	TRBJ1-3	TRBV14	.	CASSQGVRNTIYF	TGTGCCAGCAGCCAAGGTGTTAGAAACACCATATATTTT
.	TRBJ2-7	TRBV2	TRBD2	CASSPQLAGAIYEQYF	TGTGCCAGCAGTCCTCAACTAGCGGGAGCTATCTACGAGCAGTACTTC
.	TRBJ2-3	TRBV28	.	CVTQATKIGQNTDTQYF	TGTGTCACTCAAGCCACGAAAATTGGACAGAACACAGATACGCAGTATTTT
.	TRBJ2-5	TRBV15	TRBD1	CATSGIRDRSQETQYF	TGTGCCACCAGCGGAATCCGGGACAGGAGCCAAGAGACCCAGTACTTC
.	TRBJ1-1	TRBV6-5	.	CASSYGPGKKAFF	TGTGCCAGCAGTTACGGGCCCGGGAAGAAAGCTTTCTTT
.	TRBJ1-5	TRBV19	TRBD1	CASSILLRDRKNQPQHF	TGTGCCAGTAGTATTCTTCTCCGGGACAGAAAAAATCAGCCCCAGCATTTT
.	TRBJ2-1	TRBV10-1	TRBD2	CASSESAGGSYNEQFF	TGCGCCAGCAGTGAGTCGGCGGGAGGGTCCTACAATGAGCAGTTCTTC
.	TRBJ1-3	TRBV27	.	CASSLGSGNTIYF	TGTGCCAGCAGCCTAGGCTCTGGAAACACCATATATTTT
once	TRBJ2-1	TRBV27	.	CASGLNEWDFLYNEQFF	TGTGCCAGCGGATTAAACGAATGGGACTTTCTTTACAATGAGCAGTTCTTC
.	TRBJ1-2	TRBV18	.	CASSPGQGSSYGYTF	TGTGCCAGCTCACCAGGGCAGGGGTCATCCTATGGCTACACCTTC
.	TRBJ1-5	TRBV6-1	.	CASSEILSQPQHF	TGTGCCAGCAGTGAAATTCTGTCTCAGCCCCAGCATTTT
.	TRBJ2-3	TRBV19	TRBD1	CASRTGWMSDTQYF	TGTGCCAGTAGGACAGGGTGGATGTCAGATACGCAGTATTTT
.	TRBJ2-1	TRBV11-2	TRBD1	CASSRSGTGLYNEQFF	TGTGCCAGCAGCCGCTCCGGGACAGGGCTATACAATGAGCAGTTCTTC
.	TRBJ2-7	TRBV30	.	CAWSGYFSGEQYF	TGTGCCTGGAGCGGATACTTCTCGGGCGAGCAGTACTTC
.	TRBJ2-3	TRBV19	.	CASRHLYTQYF	TGTGCCAGTAGGCATCTATATACGCAGTATTTT
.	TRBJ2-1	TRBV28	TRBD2	CASSPTSGSTYNEQFF	TGTGCCAGCAGCCCTACTAGCGGGAGTACATACAATGAGCAGTTCTTC
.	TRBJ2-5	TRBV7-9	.	CASSPHESDQYF	TGTGCCAGCAGCCCCCACGAGAGTGACCAGTACTTC
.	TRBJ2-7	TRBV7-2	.	CASSLDVDEQYF	TGTGCCAGCAGCTTAGATGTCGACGAGCAGTACTTC
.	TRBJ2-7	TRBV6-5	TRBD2	CASNPGGVPYEQYF	TGTGCCAGCAATCCCGGGGGGGTCCCCTACGAGCAGTACTTC
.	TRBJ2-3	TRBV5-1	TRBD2	CASSLSGGNTDTQYF	TGCGCCAGCAGCTTGTCCGGGGGGAACACAGATACGCAGTATTTT
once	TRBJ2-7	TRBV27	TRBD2	CASALTSGSLIPGEQYF	TGTGCCAGCGCCCTGACTAGCGGGAGCCTCATCCCAGGCGAGCAGTACTTC
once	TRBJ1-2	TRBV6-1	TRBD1	CASSTPGQGGYGYTF	TGTGCCAGCAGTACTCCGGGACAGGGCGGCTATGGCTACACCTTC
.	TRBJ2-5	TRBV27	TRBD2	CASRLAGESRKTQYF	TGTGCCAGCAGACTAGCGGGAGAGAGTAGAAAGACCCAGTACTTC
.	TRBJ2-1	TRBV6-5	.	CASRPEPSNNEQFF	TGTGCCAGCAGACCTGAACCTAGCAACAATGAGCAGTTCTTC
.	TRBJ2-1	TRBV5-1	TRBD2	CASSLGQRGGSTEQFF	TGCGCCAGCAGCTTAGGGCAGCGGGGGGGCTCGACTGAGCAGTTCTTC
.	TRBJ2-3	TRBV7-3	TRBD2	CASSMTAGGTDTQYF	TGTGCCAGCAGCATGACAGCGGGGGGCACAGATACGCAGTATTTT
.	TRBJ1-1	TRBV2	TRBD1	CASTTGGRAFF	TGTGCCAGCACGACAGGGGGGCGGGCTTTCTTT
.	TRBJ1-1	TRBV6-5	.	CARGQLEAFF	TGTGCCAGAGGACAGCTAGAAGCTTTCTTT
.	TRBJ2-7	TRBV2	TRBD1	CASSEQTGPYEQYF	TGTGCCAGCAGCGAACAGACAGGGCCCTACGAGCAGTACTTC
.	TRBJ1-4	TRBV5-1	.	CASSNGQSPGEKLFF	TGCGCCAGCAGCAATGGACAGTCACCTGGTGAAAAACTGTTTTTT
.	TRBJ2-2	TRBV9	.	CASSVGGFDTGELFF	TGTGCCAGCAGCGTCGGAGGATTTGACACCGGGGAGCTGTTTTTT
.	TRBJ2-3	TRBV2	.	CASSETTGSDTQYF	TGTGCCAGCAGTGAAACTACAGGTTCAGATACGCAGTATTTT
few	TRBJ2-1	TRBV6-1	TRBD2	CASSEGSGSDYNEQFF	TGTGCCAGCAGTGAGGGTAGCGGGAGCGATTACAATGAGCAGTTCTTC
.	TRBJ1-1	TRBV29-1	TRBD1	CSVVSLTGVSTEAFF	TGCAGCGTTGTCTCTTTGACAGGGGTGAGCACTGAAGCTTTCTTT
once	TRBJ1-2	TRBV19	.	CASSIKVRGEDGYTF	TGTGCCAGTAGTATAAAGGTTCGGGGGGAGGATGGCTACACCTTC
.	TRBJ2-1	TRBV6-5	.	CASSLAEPLGNEQFF	TGTGCCAGCAGTTTAGCGGAGCCGCTGGGGAATGAGCAGTTCTTC
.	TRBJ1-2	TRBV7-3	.	CASSPRDPGSGYTF	TGTGCCAGCAGCCCCCGCGATCCGGGGTCTGGCTACACCTTC
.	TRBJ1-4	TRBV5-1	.	CASSLAPGGEKLFF	TGCGCCAGCAGCTTGGCACCCGGAGGTGAAAAACTGTTTTTT
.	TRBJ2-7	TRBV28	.	CASSRPGGEYEQYF	TGTGCCAGCAGCCGGCCGGGGGGCGAGTACGAGCAGTACTTC
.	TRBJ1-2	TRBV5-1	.	CASSLDVVVDYGYTF	TGCGCCAGCAGCTTGGATGTGGTAGTTGACTATGGCTACACCTTC
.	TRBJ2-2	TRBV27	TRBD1	CASSLTGAGELFF	TGTGCCAGCAGTTTAACAGGGGCCGGGGAGCTGTTTTTT
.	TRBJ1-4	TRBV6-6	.	CASSYSIVQNPEKLFF	TGTGCCAGCAGTTACTCGATAGTACAGAACCCCGAAAAACTGTTTTTT
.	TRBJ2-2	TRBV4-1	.	CASSQVGANTGELFF	TGCGCCAGCAGCCAAGTCGGGGCGAACACCGGGGAGCTGTTTTTT
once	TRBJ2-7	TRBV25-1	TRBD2	CASSVLTSGGNNEQYF	TGTGCCAGCAGTGTTCTGACTAGCGGAGGAAACAACGAGCAGTACTTC
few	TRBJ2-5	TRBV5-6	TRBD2	CASAPGLAGVSAQYF	TGTGCCAGCGCCCCGGGACTAGCGGGAGTTTCTGCCCAGTACTTC